One TCR beta chain is described in this entry. No antigen is known for it. The sample belongs to a study of T cell repertoires in cytomegalovirus infection. On the study more broadly: CMV infection plus the matching HLA type was flagged by public TCR beta signatures.

A single record per CDR3 protein comes from TCRdb applying MiXCR to the reads. The sample lists a few hundred thousand distinct CDR3 sequences, less than 9.5% occurring once. Study-level findings and limits: In two of eight donors, the top clonotype was HLA-C-restricted CMV-specific. Adding up the frequency of public TCR beta families identified people who carried CMV plus the relevant HLA.

CDR3 length: 13 amino acids. Deletions cut 4 bases from V and 5 bases from J, with 11 bases between. V and J are TRBV12-3 or TRBV12-4 and TRBJ2-5, with D possibly being TRBD2 (5 bases). Material: PBMCs. This TCR was recovered from a human donor in good health (CMV status not recorded). Some clones in this sample may be carry-over from other donors' samples. CDR3 sequence reads: CASSSDSRETQYF. The CDR3, as DNA: TGTGCCAGCAGTTCGGACTCGCGGGAGACCCAGTACTTC.